This T cell receptor (beta chain) was captured in a study of cytomegalovirus exposure and HLA in healthy donors. There are 12 residues in the CDR3. Germline loops: CDR1 MDHEN, CDR2 SYDVKM. The V and J ends lost 6 bases and 2 bases respectively, with 8 bases between them. This table comes from immunoSEQ multiplex PCR, and its TCRdb copy is limited to in-frame clones, with some not included. The sample carries about 340,000 clones, more than 80% recorded once. Sequenced: PBMCs. This clonotype originated in a woman aged 18-30 years in good health and CMV-seronegative. This chain uses TRBV28 with TRBJ2-7; D not certain. CDR3: CASSVSAYEQYF. The CDR3 nucleotides read TGTGCCAGCAGCGTATCGGCCTACGAGCAGTACTTC.